A selection of T cell receptor beta chains follows, all from one sample in a study of blood T cell repertoires in COVID-19. TCRdb keeps only in-frame clones here, not all; method: immunoSEQ multiplex PCR. The repertoire holds hundreds of thousands of clones, with 85% as singletons. The sequenced sample was PBMCs or T cells enriched from blood (not recorded which). All receptors derive from a woman aged 25 to 39 who had been exposed to COVID-19. Both conserved end residues are part of each CDR3. Fields, in order: V gene, D gene, J gene, clone size, CDR3 protein, CDR3 DNA. D genes are given only for firm matches. Clone size is not always given. Where it is, it says once, few, many or a class for expanded clones.

V: TRBV7-2; D: TRBD1; J: TRBJ2-7; size: .; CDR3: CASSSTTDRDRVVGYEQYF; DNA: TGTGCCAGCAGCTCCACAACCGACCGGGACAGGGTAGTCGGCTACGAGCAGTACTTC
V: TRBV12-3/TRBV12-4; D: .; J: TRBJ2-3; size: .; CDR3: CASSLGASDTQYF; DNA: TGTGCCAGCAGTTTAGGGGCGTCAGATACGCAGTATTTT
V: TRBV2; D: TRBD1; J: TRBJ1-2; size: .; CDR3: CASSEPQGASYGYTF; DNA: TGTGCCAGCAGTGAACCTCAGGGGGCTTCATATGGCTACACCTTC
V: TRBV7-2; D: TRBD2; J: TRBJ2-1; size: .; CDR3: CASSPHERGGYNEQFF; DNA: TGTGCCAGCAGCCCGCATGAGCGGGGGGGGTACAATGAGCAGTTCTTC
V: TRBV30; D: .; J: TRBJ1-5; size: .; CDR3: CAWSVNREVQPQHF; DNA: TGTGCCTGGAGTGTAAACAGGGAAGTTCAGCCCCAGCATTTT
V: TRBV19; D: .; J: TRBJ1-2; size: .; CDR3: CASSSRQLIYGYTF; DNA: TGTGCCAGTAGTAGTAGACAGTTAATCTATGGCTACACCTTC
V: TRBV5-4; D: .; J: TRBJ2-6; size: .; CDR3: CASSRRDFGANVLTF; DNA: TGTGCCAGCAGCCGCCGGGACTTTGGGGCCAACGTCCTGACTTTC
V: TRBV28; D: TRBD1; J: TRBJ2-2; size: .; CDR3: CASTGTAGAGELFF; DNA: TGTGCCAGCACCGGGACAGCAGGGGCCGGGGAGCTGTTTTTT
V: TRBV2; D: .; J: TRBJ2-7; size: .; CDR3: CASTRGAEEQYF; DNA: TGTGCCAGCACTCGGGGGGCGGAAGAGCAGTACTTC
V: TRBV11-2; D: TRBD1; J: TRBJ1-4; size: .; CDR3: CASSSVQGAAEKLFF; DNA: TGTGCCAGCAGCTCGGTACAGGGGGCGGCCGAAAAACTGTTTTTT
V: TRBV5-1; D: .; J: TRBJ2-7; size: .; CDR3: CASSLDSPYEQYF; DNA: TGCGCCAGCAGCTTAGACAGCCCCTACGAGCAGTACTTC
V: TRBV27; D: TRBD1; J: TRBJ1-2; size: once; CDR3: CASSTRDRGNYGYTF; DNA: TGTGCCAGCAGTACCAGGGACAGGGGTAACTATGGCTACACCTTC
V: TRBV7-9; D: TRBD1; J: TRBJ1-1; size: .; CDR3: CASRKDRDTEAFF; DNA: TGTGCCAGCAGGAAGGACAGGGACACTGAAGCTTTCTTT
V: TRBV5-4; D: TRBD1; J: TRBJ1-2; size: .; CDR3: CASSATGGALDYGYTF; DNA: TGTGCCAGCAGCGCGACAGGGGGCGCACTTGACTATGGCTACACCTTC
V: TRBV7-2; D: .; J: TRBJ2-1; size: .; CDR3: CASSPWSSYNEQFF; DNA: TGTGCCAGCAGCCCCTGGAGCTCCTACAATGAGCAGTTCTTC
V: TRBV10-3; D: .; J: TRBJ1-6; size: .; CDR3: CAITQGRNSPLHF; DNA: TGTGCCATCACCCAGGGTCGGAATTCACCCCTCCACTTT
V: TRBV4-2; D: .; J: TRBJ2-7; size: .; CDR3: CASSQDGPYEQYF; DNA: TGTGCCAGCAGCCAAGATGGGCCCTACGAGCAGTACTTC
V: TRBV19; D: TRBD2; J: TRBJ2-1; size: once; CDR3: CASTWGRDYNEQFF; DNA: TGTGCCAGTACCTGGGGGAGGGACTACAATGAGCAGTTCTTC
V: TRBV7-8; D: TRBD2; J: TRBJ2-1; size: .; CDR3: CASRIGTSGDSYNEQFF; DNA: TGTGCCAGCAGGATAGGGACTAGCGGGGATTCCTACAATGAGCAGTTCTTC
V: TRBV7-3; D: .; J: TRBJ2-1; size: .; CDR3: CASSLMAGANEQFF; DNA: TGTGCCAGCAGCTTAATGGCAGGGGCCAATGAGCAGTTCTTC
V: TRBV5-6; D: TRBD1; J: TRBJ2-5; size: .; CDR3: CASSLGWDRGQETQYF; DNA: TGTGCCAGCAGCTTGGGGTGGGACAGGGGCCAAGAGACCCAGTACTTC
V: TRBV9; D: .; J: TRBJ1-2; size: .; CDR3: CASSVEDQGRMGSYGYTF; DNA: TGTGCCAGCAGCGTAGAAGATCAGGGAAGAATGGGTTCCTATGGCTACACCTTC
V: TRBV5-6; D: TRBD1; J: TRBJ1-2; size: few; CDR3: CATKSSGGWDYGYTF; DNA: TGTGCCACCAAATCCTCAGGGGGCTGGGACTATGGCTACACCTTC
V: TRBV3-1/TRBV3-2; D: TRBD2; J: TRBJ2-3; size: .; CDR3: CASSSRTSLTDTQYF; DNA: TGTGCCAGCAGCTCCCGGACTAGTCTCACAGATACGCAGTATTTT
V: TRBV5-1; D: .; J: TRBJ1-3; size: once; CDR3: CASSTIPGTPGNTIYF; DNA: TGCGCCAGCAGCACCATACCCGGGACTCCCGGAAACACCATATATTTT